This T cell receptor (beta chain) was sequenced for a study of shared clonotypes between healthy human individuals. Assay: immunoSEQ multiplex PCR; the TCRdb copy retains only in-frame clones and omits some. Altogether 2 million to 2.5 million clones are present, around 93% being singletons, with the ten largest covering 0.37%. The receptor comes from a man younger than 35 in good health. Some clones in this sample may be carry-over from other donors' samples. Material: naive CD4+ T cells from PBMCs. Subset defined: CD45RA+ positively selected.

CDR3 nucleotides: TGCGCCAGCAGCTATGGGACTAGCGAGATTTACGAGCAGTACTTC. Translation: CASSYGTSEIYEQYF. V and J are TRBV5-1 and TRBJ2-7; TRBD2 matches 10 bases. The J segment lost 4 bases and the V segment lost 3 bases, leaving 7 bases of the junction unmatched. The CDR3 totals 15 residues. Germline assignment: CDR1 SGHRS and CDR2 YFSETQ.